These T cell receptor beta chains were read from a single sample in a study of T cell repertoires in cytomegalovirus infection. TCRdb reprocessed the reads with MiXCR, giving one entry per CDR3 protein. This table has 490,000 or so distinct CDR3 sequences, 11% appearing once. The sequenced sample consisted of PBMCs. The receptors derive from a human donor in good health (CMV status not recorded). Some clones in this sample may be carry-over from other donors' samples. Each CDR3 is given without its conserved first and last residue. A clone size is listed for some rows: how often the clone was seen (once, few, many), or a class if it is expanded.

abundance,len,v_gene,CDR3aa
many,12,TRBV7-6,ASSLFKGQGPQH
many,10,TRBV28,ASKQIREKLF
many,15,TRBV7-7,ASSLRAGGKNTGELF
NA,12,TRBV20-1,SASSGDGSYEQY
many,16,TRBV7-2,ASSLGWGRGGRTGELF
many,12,TRBV7-2,ASSFSQGGEKLF
few,9,TRBV15,ATSRGGGYT
NA,14,TRBV15,ATSRVGLSSYNEQF
NA,16,TRBV19,ASSSNPLDRGQDEKLF
many,12,TRBV5-1,ASSPGTENQPQH
many,13,TRBV5-4,ASSSNTNQPYGYT
many,13,TRBV19,ASNFRDRFGDEQF
many,13,TRBV7-6,ASSFRTVGTGELF
few,15,TRBV14,ASSRSGTGGGNSPLH
many,11,TRBV29-1,SVQEGSNQPQH
many,13,TRBV9,ASRAGGTNSYEQY
many,12,TRBV28,ASSLLLKLGTQY
few,15,TRBV24-1,ATSDPRPGRSYNEQF
NA,13,TRBV15,ATSRDRREHQPQH
many,17,TRBV14,ASSLSPGLAGGRSYEQY
NA,13,TRBV9,ASSAGQFSGNTIY
NA,14,TRBV28,ASRPQTSGTFDTQY
many,13,TRBV7-2,ASRYGNRDWEKLF
many,13,TRBV2,ASSSREVGRTEAF
NA,10,TRBV2,AGGREVREQY
many,12,TRBV7-6,ASSLAGGLHEQY
NA,13,TRBV2,ASSYRELLTGELF
NA,8,TRBV2,ASSESEQY
many,13,TRBV6-1,ASRNSGGGTDTQY
many,15,TRBV6-6,ASSLGTVVYSNQPQH
NA,10,TRBV12-3/TRBV12-4,ASSLYGDEQF
NA,14,TRBV7-9,ASSSLPGQGNAPLH
few,11,TRBV6-6,ASSGGPGETQY
many,14,TRBV11-2,ASSLVGGGSYNEQF
NA,13,TRBV9,ASSVAQGTAYEQY
NA,12,TRBV2,ASSENLYNSPLH
NA,12,TRBV12-5,ASGLGQGNSPLH
many,14,TRBV7-8,ATAPYPRASYNEQF
many,12,TRBV12-5,ASGSPPTGNGYT
few,11,TRBV12-3/TRBV12-4,ASRKRTAYEQY
many,15,TRBV7-8,ASSLAFLVGHNQPQH
many,14,TRBV12-3/TRBV12-4,ASSLGTVGPYNEQF
many,14,TRBV12-3/TRBV12-4,ASSLAVSAIYNEQF
few,13,TRBV15,ATSSPGFGNYGYT
NA,10,TRBV19,ASSTPGTGEF
many,12,TRBV4-1,ASSLRDREYGYT
once,13,TRBV27,ASRQDRLNQETQY